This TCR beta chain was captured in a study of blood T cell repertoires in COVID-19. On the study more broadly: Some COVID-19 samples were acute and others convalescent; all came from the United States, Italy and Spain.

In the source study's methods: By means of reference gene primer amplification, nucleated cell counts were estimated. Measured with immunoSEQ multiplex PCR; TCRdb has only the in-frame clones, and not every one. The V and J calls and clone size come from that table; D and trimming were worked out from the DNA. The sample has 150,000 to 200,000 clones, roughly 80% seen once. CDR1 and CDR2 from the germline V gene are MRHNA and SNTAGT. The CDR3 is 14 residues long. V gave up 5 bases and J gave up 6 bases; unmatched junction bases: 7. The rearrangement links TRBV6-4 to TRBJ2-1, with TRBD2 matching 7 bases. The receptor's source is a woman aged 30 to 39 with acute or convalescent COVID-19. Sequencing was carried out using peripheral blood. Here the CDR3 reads CASSRLGGSNEQFF. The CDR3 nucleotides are TGTGCCAGCAGTCGCCTCGGGGGGTCCAATGAGCAGTTCTTC.